These 28 T cell receptor beta chains share one sample of origin, sequenced in a study of immune characterization of retroperitoneal liposarcoma. TCRdb analysed the PCR reads with MiXCR anew, one entry per CDR3 protein. Of over 9,000 distinct CDR3 sequences in the sample, 28% were seen once. Sequences were obtained from tumor tissue. The receptor set was obtained from a male donor with retroperitoneal liposarcoma.

This clonotype was counted at least ten times. CDR3 residues: CASGRDLRTASDDEQYF. The CDR3 nucleotides are TGTGCCAGCGGCAGGGACCTCCGGACCGCCAGTGACGATGAGCAGTACTTC. This chain links TRBV27 with TRBJ2-5, with D tentatively TRBD1 or TRBD2 (5 bases each). Germline V CDR1 and CDR2: MNHEY, SMNVEV (reference sequence). Trimming took 8 bases from V and 11 from J, leaving 33 bases between them. CDR3 size: 17 residues.

This clonotype is medium-sized in the sample. The chain carries TRBV6-1 and TRBJ2-1, with D uncertain. The CDR3 contains 12 residues. CDR1 is MNHNS and CDR2 is SASEGT in the germline V gene. V gave up 6 bases and J gave up 13 bases, with 16 bases separating them. The CDR3 protein is CASRLNQETQFF. The CDR3 DNA reads as TGTGCCAGCAGGCTGAATCAAGAGACCCAGTTCTTC.

This clonotype was detected many times. This chain joins TRBV6-1 and TRBJ2-1; 9 positions match TRBD1. The CDR3 length is 15 residues. V trimming: 5 bases; J trimming: 6 bases; junction bases outside the gene matches: 8. Germline V lookup: CDR1 MNHNS, CDR2 SASEGT. For the CDR3, the DNA is TGTGCCAGCAGTCAAAACAGGGGGCTAGTCAATGAGCAGTTCTTC. Protein: CASSQNRGLVNEQFF.

This clonotype is termed medium-sized (0.01 to 0.1%). This chain connects TRBV27 to TRBJ2-1, with 7 bases identical to TRBD1. The CDR3 extends over 13 amino acids. Germline values: CDR1 MNHEY, CDR2 SMNVEV (reference sequence). V trimming: 6 bases; J trimming: 7 bases; junction bases outside the gene matches: 6. CDR3 loop: CASRTGATNEQFF. The CDR3, as DNA: TGTGCCAGCAGAACAGGGGCCACTAATGAGCAGTTCTTC.

In regard to this clonotype: A much larger clone differs by one base, so this may be a read error. CDR3 nucleotides: TGTGCCAGCAGCCTCCGGACAGCGACCATCCTGAACGAGCAGTTCTTC. Translating it yields CASSLRTATILNEQFF. The chain carries TRBV6-6 and TRBJ2-6, with D possibly being TRBD1 (6 bases). Gene TRBJ2-1 matches the end of the DNA better, so the J call may be wrong. The CDR3 extends over 16 amino acids. CDR1 and CDR2 (germline): MNHNY, SVGAGI (reference sequence).

By share, this clonotype ranks as medium-sized. This sequence joins TRBV6-1 and TRBJ2-1; TRBD1 matches 9 bases. The J call is doubtful: the DNA matches TRBJ2-7 better. The CDR3 runs 15 residues. The germline gives CDR1 MNHNS, CDR2 SASEGT. The chain's CDR3 is CASSQTGTGTYEQYF. In DNA, the CDR3 is TGTGCCAGCAGTCAAACCGGGACAGGGACCTACGAGCAGTACTTC.

This clonotype has more than one count but fewer than ten. The chain joins TRBV6-1 to TRBJ2-1; 9 nucleotides align to TRBD1. J was trimmed by 3 bases and V by 5 bases; bases with no gene match: 5. The CDR3 sequence is 15 residues long. Germline values: CDR1 MNHNS, CDR2 SASEGT. The CDR3 DNA sequence: TGTGCCAGCAGTACTCGACAGGGGGGCTACAATGAGCAGTTCTTC. Residues: CASSTRQGGYNEQFF.

V gene TRBV6-5 combines with J gene TRBJ2-2; D may be TRBD1 (5 bases). Trimming pared 0 bases from V and 3 bases from J, leaving 11 bases between. Germline assignment: CDR1 MNHEY and CDR2 SVGAGI. The CDR3 has 16 amino acids. The CDR3 spells CASSYSRQGDTGELFF. The CDR3 region has the DNA TGTGCCAGCAGTTACTCGCGGCAGGGTGACACCGGGGAGCTGTTTTTT.

The chain is built from TRBV11-2 and TRBJ2-5; TRBD1 is a possible D gene (7 bases). The CDR3 totals 16 residues. V shed 5 bases and J shed 11 bases, with 27 bases lying between them. CDR1 is SGHAT, CDR2 FQNNGV, per germline. The CDR3 DNA follows: TGTGCCAGCAGCACAAGCCGGGGGACAGCTAAAGGGGAGCAGTACTTC. Protein product: CASSTSRGTAKGEQYF.

In this sample, this clonotype is medium-sized. V and J are TRBV6-6 and TRBJ2-1, with 8 bases matching TRBD2. The better agreement between TRBJ2-7 and the DNA end casts doubt on the J call. This CDR3 is 17 amino acids long. Germline CDR1 MNHNY, CDR2 SVGAGI (reference sequence). The CDR3 spells CASSYSTPGRGGYEQYF. Written as DNA, the CDR3 is TGTGCCAGCAGTTACTCGACCCCGGGCCGGGGGGGCTACGAGCAGTACTTC.

This chain uses TRBV6-2 or TRBV6-3 with TRBJ2-1; 12 nucleotides align to TRBD2. The CDR3 consists of 14 residues. Germline V gene lookup returns CDR1 MNHEY and CDR2 SVGEGT. V dropped 8 bases and J dropped 8; count of bases not matched to a gene: 7. The CDR3 nucleotides read TGTGCCAGCCAGACTAGCGGGAGTTTGTATGAGCAGTTCTTC. Translating gives CASQTSGSLYEQFF.

By share, this clonotype counts as medium-sized. V gene TRBV6-1 combines with J gene TRBJ2-5; D perhaps matches TRBD2 (6 bases). The germline gives CDR1 MNHNS, CDR2 SASEGT. The CDR3 is 15 residues long. V shed 8 bases and J shed 3 bases, with 19 bases lying between them. CDR3 in amino acids: CASDDSGEPEETQYF. CDR3 coding DNA: TGTGCCAGCGACGATAGCGGAGAACCCGAAGAGACCCAGTACTTC.

Turning to this clonotype: Since no conserved phenylalanine or tryptophan closes the CDR3, a read error is the likely cause. J is TRBJ1-1 and V is TRBV11-3, with TRBD1 as a possible D gene (5 bases). Germline CDR1 and CDR2: SGHNT and YENEEA. CDR3 length: 15 residues. Trimming took 0 bases from V and 2 from J, leaving 10 bases between them. CDR3 residues: CASSLESQGNTEAFL. CDR3 nucleotides: TGTGCCAGCAGCTTAGAAAGCCAGGGAAACACTGAAGCTTTCCTT.

This clonotype is deemed large. This sequence joins TRBV7-2 and TRBJ2-7, with a tentative D call TRBD2 (6 bases). V was pared by 5 bases and J by 5 bases, with 19 bases between. The CDR3 has 15 amino acids. Germline V gives CDR1 SGHTA, CDR2 FQGNSA. CDR3 sequence: CASSPRGKGADEQYF. The CDR3 region has the DNA TGTGCCAGCAGCCCCCGCGGGAAGGGCGCCGACGAGCAGTACTTC.

This chain connects TRBV25-1 to TRBJ2-3; 7 positions match TRBD1. The CDR3 runs 15 residues. Germline CDR1 reads MGHDK; CDR2 reads SYGVNS. V trimming: 4 bases; J trimming: 0 bases; junction bases outside the gene matches: 4. The DNA for the CDR3 is TGTGCCAGCAGTGCCGGGACAGCTAGCACAGATACGCAGTATTTT. Translating it yields CASSAGTASTDTQYF.

The chain carries TRBV7-2 and TRBJ1-1; no firm D call. The CDR3 is 13 amino acids. Germline loops: CDR1 SGHTA, CDR2 FQGNSA. Trimming left V 1 base short and J 8 bases short, with 11 bases between. The CDR3 here is CASSLDSSREAFF. The CDR3 nucleotides read TGTGCCAGCAGCTTAGATTCGTCGAGAGAAGCTTTCTTT.

The CDR3 loop reads CASSFLLAGSGELFF. In nucleotides, the CDR3 is TGTGCCAGCAGTTTTCTCCTAGCGGGATCCGGGGAGCTGTTTTTT. The chain recombines TRBV6-8 with TRBJ2-2; TRBD2 matches 9 bases. Per the germline V gene, CDR1 is MNHGY and CDR2 is SAAAGT. The V gene end was trimmed by 4 bases and the J gene end by 6 bases; junction bases not matched to a gene: 6. The CDR3 contains 15 residues.

The chain is built from TRBV7-2 and TRBJ1-3, with D perhaps TRBD1 (5 bases). CDR3 length: 15 residues. The V gene's germline CDR1 is SGHTA and CDR2 FQGNSA. The germline V and J ends were trimmed by 5 bases and 8 bases, with 19 bases remaining between them. The CDR3 region is CASSARRVPRDTIYF. CDR3 in DNA: TGTGCCAGCAGCGCGCGCAGGGTCCCCAGGGACACCATATATTTT.

The J gene is TRBJ2-1, the V gene TRBV6-1; the D gene is possibly TRBD1 (7 bases). The germline V and J ends were trimmed by 6 bases and 13 bases, with 19 bases remaining between them. CDR3 length: 13 amino acids. Germline lookup yields CDR1 MNHNS and CDR2 SASEGT. CDR3: CASSTGAGGTQFF. The CDR3, as DNA: TGTGCCAGCAGCACAGGGGCTGGGGGGACCCAGTTCTTC.

This clonotype occurred once. The CDR3 loop reads CASTRDRVAHSSYNEQFF. The CDR3 DNA reads as TGTGCCAGCACCCGGGACAGGGTAGCGCACAGCTCCTACAATGAGCAGTTCTTC. The rearrangement joins TRBV28 to TRBJ2-1; 9 positions match TRBD1. V gave up 7 bases and J gave up 0 bases; unmatched junction bases: 13. The CDR3 sequence is 18 residues long. Germline V CDR1 and CDR2: MDHEN, SYDVKM.

This clonotype was detected only a few times. The V and J genes are TRBV11-2 and TRBJ2-3; D gene unclear. Germline V lookup: CDR1 SGHAT, CDR2 FQNNGV. The V end was cut by 5 bases, the J end by 4 bases, with 13 bases between. The CDR3 runs to 14 residues. CDR3 coding DNA: TGTGCCAGCAGCCCTAGTTTTCGGGCAGATACGCAGTATTTT. Translation: CASSPSFRADTQYF. The full variable domain, in which reference TRBV11-2 and TRBJ2-3 provide the parts outside the CDR3, is EAGVAQSPRYKIIEKRQSVAFWCNPISGHATLYWYQQILGQGPKLLIQFQNNGVVDDSQLPKDRFSAERLKGVDSTLKIQPAKLEDSAVYLCASSPSFRADTQYFGPGTRLTVL.

The chain is built from TRBV27 and TRBJ2-1; no definite D call. The J call could be wrong; TRBJ2-7 is a better fit for the DNA end. The CDR3 is 15 residues long. Germline CDR1 is MNHEY and CDR2 is SMNVEV (reference sequence). CDR3 loop: CASSLRAFYFWEQYF. The DNA for the CDR3 is TGTGCCAGCAGTTTAAGGGCGTTCTACTTTTGGGAGCAGTACTTC.

By share, this clonotype ranks as medium-sized. The chain uses TRBV7-2 and TRBJ2-1; TRBD2 might be the D (6 bases). V lost 1 base and J lost 10, with 17 bases in between. The V gene's germline CDR1 is SGHTA and CDR2 FQGNSA. This CDR3 contains 15 residues. CDR3 amino acids: CASSLEMGGNYEQFF. CDR3 nucleotides: TGTGCCAGCAGCTTAGAGATGGGGGGAAACTACGAGCAGTTCTTC.

By share, this clonotype ranks as large. The chain couples TRBV10-2 to TRBJ2-1; D not resolved. The DNA end is a closer match to TRBJ2-7, so the J assignment may be wrong. The CDR3 consists of 13 residues. Germline CDR1 and CDR2: WSHSY and SAAADI. The CDR3 reads CASSETPPPEQYF. CDR3 nucleotides: TGCGCCAGCAGTGAAACACCTCCCCCCGAGCAGTACTTC.

The chain is built from TRBV12-3 or TRBV12-4 and TRBJ1-3; unclear D gene. Trimming stripped 4 bases from V and 3 bases from J, with 22 bases between. The CDR3 covers 18 residues. CDR3 nucleotide sequence: TGTGCCAGCAGTTCAGATGGAGTGGGAGGGTTTAGTGGAAACACCATATATTTT. Its protein is CASSSDGVGGFSGNTIYF.

This clonotype was picked up a small number of times. CDR3: CASSLGFAGVGTDTQYF. As DNA, the CDR3 is TGTGCCAGCAGCTTAGGTTTTGCCGGGGTTGGCACAGATACGCAGTATTTT. The genes are TRBV11-2 and TRBJ2-3, with a tentative D call TRBD2 (5 bases). Trimming took off 1 base at V and 1 base at J, with 15 bases between the two ends. This CDR3 is built from 17 residues. Looked up from germline, CDR1 is SGHAT and CDR2 is FQNNGV.

The rearrangement uses TRBV10-2 and TRBJ2-3; D unresolved. V lost 7 bases to trimming and J lost 4 bases, with 0 bases between them. The CDR3 runs 9 residues. The germline V gene encodes CDR1 WSHSY and CDR2 SAAADI. In nucleotides, the CDR3 is TGCGCCAGCACAGATACGCAGTATTTT. Translated: CASTDTQYF.

This rearrangement joins TRBV6-1 to TRBJ2-3, with D possibly TRBD2 on 5 matching bases. V dropped 1 base and J dropped 4 bases, with 9 bases sitting between them. This CDR3 is built from 14 residues. Germline CDR1 and CDR2: MNHNS and SASEGT. The CDR3 is CASSEGPEADTQYF. The CDR3 DNA reads TGTGCCAGCAGTGAAGGCCCGGAGGCAGATACGCAGTATTTT.